Shown below are 7 T cell receptor beta chains from a single sample sequenced in a study of cytomegalovirus exposure and HLA in healthy donors. Primers for the PCR totalled 60 Vbeta and 13 Jbeta. Produced via immunoSEQ multiplex PCR; TCRdb's table is partial and in-frame only. Of approximately 59,000 clones in the sample, around 62% were seen once. The sequencing input was PBMCs. These receptor sequences come from a man between 25 and 39 years old in good health and CMV-seronegative.

The chain joins TRBV4-2 to TRBJ1-5; D gene ambiguous. Trimming stripped 0 bases from V and 5 bases from J, with 11 bases between. CDR1 and CDR2 (germline): LGHNA, YNFKEQ. The CDR3 length is 15 residues. CDR3 protein: CASSQDTAGDQPQHF. CDR3 DNA sequence: TGTGCCAGCAGCCAAGATACGGCAGGTGATCAGCCCCAGCATTTT.

The chain is built from TRBV27 and TRBJ2-5; tentatively, D is TRBD1 (5 bases). The closer fit of TRBJ2-7 to the DNA end suggests the J call may be wrong. Germline assignment: CDR1 MNHEY and CDR2 SMNVEV (reference sequence). The CDR3 is made up of 14 amino acids. This CDR3 is CASSPLPPGPEQYF. The CDR3 DNA sequence: TGTGCCAGCAGTCCACTACCCCCAGGGCCCGAGCAGTACTTC.

This clone was counted between two and nine times. The gene calls are TRBV19 and TRBJ1-1, with no clear D. The V end was cut by 3 bases, the J end by 5 bases, with 10 bases between. CDR1 and CDR2 (germline): LNHDA, SQIVND (reference sequence). This CDR3 has 13 amino acids. CDR3 residues: CASSIIGVTEAFF. DNA for the CDR3: TGTGCCAGTAGTATTATCGGAGTTACTGAAGCTTTCTTT.

A single count supports this clone. This chain links TRBV12-5 with TRBJ1-1; D call uncertain. The germline gives CDR1 LGHNT, CDR2 FRNRAP. Trimming removed 2 bases from V and 4 bases from J, with 11 bases in between. The CDR3 contains 14 residues. CDR3 protein: CASGLLRAGTEAFF. CDR3 DNA: TGTGCTAGTGGTTTGTTAAGGGCGGGCACTGAAGCTTTCTTT.

This clone has only a few counts. This chain joins TRBV30 and TRBJ1-1; D is ambiguous. CDR1 and CDR2 from the germline V gene are GTSNPN and SVGIG (reference sequence). The CDR3 has 10 amino acids. The V end was cut by 5 bases, the J end by 8 bases, with 9 bases between. CDR3 DNA sequence: TGTGCCTGGGAACGGTTGGAAGCTTTCTTT. It codes for CAWERLEAFF.

The V and J genes are TRBV9 and TRBJ1-1; D is perhaps TRBD1 (6 bases). There are 14 residues in the CDR3. The germline CDR1 and CDR2 sequences are SGDLS and YYNGEE. V gave up 0 bases and J gave up 6 bases, with 12 bases separating them. The CDR3, as DNA: TGTGCCAGCAGCGTAGAGGACAGCGGACCTGAAGCTTTCTTT. Its translation is CASSVEDSGPEAFF.

The chain recombines TRBV6-5 with TRBJ1-1; D is perhaps TRBD1 (5 bases). Trimming removed 0 bases from V and 3 bases from J, with 11 bases in between. The CDR3 has 15 residues. Germline CDR1 reads MNHEY; CDR2 reads SVGAGI. CDR3 sequence: CASSYSWGRDTEAFF. The CDR3 DNA is TGTGCCAGCAGTTACTCCTGGGGCAGGGACACTGAAGCTTTCTTT.